This TCR beta chain comes out of a study of T-cell memory formation after mild COVID-19. Study-level findings and limits: SARS-CoV-2 specificity of second-wave clones peaking day 37 was unconfirmed.

The CDR3 extends over 19 amino acids. V was pared by 6 bases and J by 0 bases, with 24 bases between. Germline CDR1 SEHNR, CDR2 FQNEAQ (reference sequence). Using its own MiXCR run on the 5' RACE reads, TCRdb lists one record per CDR3 protein. This table holds approximately 150,000 distinct CDR3 sequences, under 7% found once. This clonotype has ten or more counts. Its cognate antigen is unknown. The TCR was taken from an adult woman who had mild COVID-19 (a few samples of this study predate the infection). Cell type and time point are not known. The sequenced sample was PBMCs or a T cell subset sorted from them (not recorded which). The chain couples TRBV7-9 to TRBJ2-1; no reliable D call. The CDR3 protein is CASRQWGSIPSSSYNEQFF. The CDR3 DNA is TGTGCCAGCAGACAGTGGGGTTCCATACCAAGTTCCTCCTACAATGAGCAGTTCTTC. The whole variable domain, remainder taken from reference TRBV7-9 and TRBJ2-1, is DTGVSQNPRHKITKRGQNVTFRCDPISEHNRLYWYRQTLGQGPEFLTYFQNEAQLEKSRLLSDRFSAERPKGSFSTLEIQRTEQGDSAMYLCASRQWGSIPSSSYNEQFFGPGTRLTVL.